Detailed here is one T cell receptor beta chain. Antigen unknown. The data derive from a study of cytomegalovirus exposure and HLA in healthy donors. Study information: The same platform was used for the 90 to 150 validation repertoires as for the 666 first-cohort repertoires, as reported in a later analysis. Notes on the study in general: A few chains tied to CMV proved CMV antigen-specific in vitro. The listing of roughly 160 TCR beta chains classed them as cytomegalovirus-associated. It was reported that the classifier diagnosed cytomegalovirus status with high specificity and sensitivity in both the original and validation cohorts.

The CDR3 length is 13 residues. V lost 2 bases to trimming and J lost 6 bases; unmatched junction nucleotides: 3. Germline CDR1 reads MNHEY; CDR2 reads SVGAGI. TCRdb's table, derived via immunoSEQ multiplex PCR, lists solely in-frame clones and lacks some. The sample lists roughly 95,000 clones, 75% to 90% occurring once. The sequencing sample was made of PBMCs. This receptor was identified in a man in his late teens or twenties in good health and CMV-seropositive. The V and J genes are TRBV6-5 and TRBJ1-2, with 7 nucleotides matching TRBD1. The CDR3 here is CASSYDRADGYTF. The CDR3 DNA reads TGTGCCAGCAGTTACGACAGGGCGGATGGCTACACCTTC.